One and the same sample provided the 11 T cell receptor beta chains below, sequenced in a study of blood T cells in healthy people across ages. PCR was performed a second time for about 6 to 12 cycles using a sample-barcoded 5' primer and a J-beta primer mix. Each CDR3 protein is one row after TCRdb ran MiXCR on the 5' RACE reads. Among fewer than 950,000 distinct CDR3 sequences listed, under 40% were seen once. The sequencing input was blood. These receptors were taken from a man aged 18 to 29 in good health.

In DNA, the CDR3 is TGTGCCAGCAGTGTACGGACAGGGGGCCAACAGCCCCAGCATTTT. It encodes CASSVRTGGQQPQHF. V is TRBV2 and J is TRBJ1-5; TRBD1 agrees at 11 bases. Germline V gene data show CDR1 as SNHLY and CDR2 as FYNNEI. After removal of 4 bases from V and 7 bases from J, the junction contained 6 bases not matched to a gene. The CDR3 has 15 amino acids.

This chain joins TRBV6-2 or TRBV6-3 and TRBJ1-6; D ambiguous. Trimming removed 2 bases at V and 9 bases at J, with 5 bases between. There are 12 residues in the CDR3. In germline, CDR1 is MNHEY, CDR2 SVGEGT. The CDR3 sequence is CASSYRRSPLHF. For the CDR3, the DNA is TGTGCCAGCAGTTACCGCCGTTCACCCCTCCACTTT.

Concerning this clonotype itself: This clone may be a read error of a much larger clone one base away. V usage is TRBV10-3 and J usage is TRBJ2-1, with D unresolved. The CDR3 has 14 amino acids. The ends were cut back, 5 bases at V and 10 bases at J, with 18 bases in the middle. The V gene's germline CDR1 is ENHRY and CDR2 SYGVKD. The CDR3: CAISPQWGSYEQFF. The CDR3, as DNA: TGTGCCATCAGTCCACAGTGGGGTTCATACGAGCAGTTCTTC.

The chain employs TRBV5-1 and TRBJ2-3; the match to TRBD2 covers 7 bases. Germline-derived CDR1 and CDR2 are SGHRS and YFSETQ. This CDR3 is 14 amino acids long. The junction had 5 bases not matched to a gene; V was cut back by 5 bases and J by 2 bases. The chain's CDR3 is CASRSGGPTDTQYF. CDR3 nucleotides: TGCGCCAGCAGGTCGGGGGGACCCACAGATACGCAGTATTTT.

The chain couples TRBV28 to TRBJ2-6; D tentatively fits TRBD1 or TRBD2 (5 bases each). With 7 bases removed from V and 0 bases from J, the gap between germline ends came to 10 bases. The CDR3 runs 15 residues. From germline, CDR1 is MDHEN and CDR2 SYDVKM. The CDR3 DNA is TGTGCCAGCACCCCTGGGGGCTCTGGGGCCAACGTCCTGACTTTC. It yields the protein CASTPGGSGANVLTF. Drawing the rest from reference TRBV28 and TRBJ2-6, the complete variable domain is DVKVTQSSRYLVKRTGEKVFLECVQDMDHENMFWYRQDPGLGLRLIYFSYDVKMKEKGDIPEGYSVSREKKERFSLILESASTNQTSMYLCASTPGGSGANVLTFGAGSRLTVL.

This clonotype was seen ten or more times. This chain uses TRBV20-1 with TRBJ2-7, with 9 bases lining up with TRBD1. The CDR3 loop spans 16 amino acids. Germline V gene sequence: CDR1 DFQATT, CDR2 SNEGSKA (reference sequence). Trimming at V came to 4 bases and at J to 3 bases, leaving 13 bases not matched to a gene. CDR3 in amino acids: CSAISRDRVGSYEQYF. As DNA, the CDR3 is TGCAGTGCTATAAGCCGGGACAGGGTAGGAAGCTACGAGCAGTACTTC.

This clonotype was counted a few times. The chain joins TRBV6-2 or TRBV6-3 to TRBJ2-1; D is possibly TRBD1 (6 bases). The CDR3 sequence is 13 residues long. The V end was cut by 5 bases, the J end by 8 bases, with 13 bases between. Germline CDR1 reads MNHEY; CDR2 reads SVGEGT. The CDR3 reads CASSARQADEQFF. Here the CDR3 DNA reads TGTGCCAGCAGTGCGCGACAGGCCGATGAGCAGTTCTTC.

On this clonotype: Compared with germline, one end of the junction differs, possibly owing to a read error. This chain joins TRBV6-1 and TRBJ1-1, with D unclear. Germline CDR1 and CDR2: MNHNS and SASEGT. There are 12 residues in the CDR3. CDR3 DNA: TGTGCCAGCAGTGACGTACGGACTGAAGCTTTGTTT. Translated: CASSDVRTEALF.

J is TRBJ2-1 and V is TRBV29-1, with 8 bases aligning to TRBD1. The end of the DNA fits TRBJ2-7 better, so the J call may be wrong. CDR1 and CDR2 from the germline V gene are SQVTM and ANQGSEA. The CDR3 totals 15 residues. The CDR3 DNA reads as TGCAGCGTTGTGTTGAGGCAGGGGGCGCAGAATGAGCAGTACTTC. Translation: CSVVLRQGAQNEQYF.

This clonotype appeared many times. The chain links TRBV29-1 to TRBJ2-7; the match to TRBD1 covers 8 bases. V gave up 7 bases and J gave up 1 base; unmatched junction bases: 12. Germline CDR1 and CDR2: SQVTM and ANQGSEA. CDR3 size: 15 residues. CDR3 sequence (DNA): TGCAGCGCTAGGGGGGCCGGACAGGGTTCCTACGAGCAGTACTTC. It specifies CSARGAGQGSYEQYF.

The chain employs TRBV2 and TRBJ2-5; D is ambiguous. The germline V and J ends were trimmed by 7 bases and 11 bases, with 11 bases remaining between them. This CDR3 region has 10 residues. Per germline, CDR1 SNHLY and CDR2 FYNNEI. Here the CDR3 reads CASIGNEQYF. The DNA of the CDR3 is TGTGCCAGCATCGGCAATGAGCAGTACTTC.